There are a few counts of the clone carrying this T cell receptor beta chain. The source of the sample is a study of T cells in Graves' hyperthyroidism and ophthalmopathy. TCR beta CDR3 regions were amplified from RNA transcripts. Primed by the HTBI set, a first-round RT-PCR was run on the TCR CDR3. TCRdb redid the calling of the multiplex PCR reads with MiXCR, one entry per CDR3 protein. In the table there are around 540,000 distinct CDR3 sequences, 15% to 20% of which are singletons. Germline-derived CDR1 and CDR2 are KGHSY and FQNENV. V was pared by 3 bases and J by 8 bases, with 14 bases between. The CDR3 extends over 14 amino acids. Ophthalmopathy cases scored 3 or more on the Clinical Activity Score and 4 or more on NOSPECS grade, with duration below 3 months. Exclusion of patients followed from uncontrolled infection, other autoimmune disease, pregnancy or lactation.

Source material: blood. The sequence derives from a woman aged 25 to 39 with Graves' ophthalmopathy. This chain joins TRBV16 and TRBJ2-4; possible D gene TRBD1, 6 bases. CDR3 amino acids: CASSQNRAADIQYF. CDR3 DNA: TGTGCCAGCAGCCAGAACAGGGCTGCGGACATTCAGTACTTC. Using reference TRBV16 and TRBJ2-4 for the parts outside the CDR3, the full variable domain is GEEVAQTPKHLVRGEGQKAKLYCAPIKGHSYVFWYQQVLKNEFKFLISFQNENVFDETGMPKERFSAKCLPNSPCSLEIQATKLEDSAVYFCASSQNRAADIQYFGAGTRLSVL.